What follows are 32 T cell receptor beta chains derived from one specimen sequenced in a study of T cells expressing NK-cell markers. From its re-call of the 5' RACE reads, TCRdb lists each CDR3 protein once, without DNA. The sample totals 350,000 to 450,000 distinct CDR3 sequences. The material sequenced was blood T cells: a sorted CD56 or NKG2C T cell subset, CD4+ or CD8+ T cells, or bulk PBMC T cells (not recorded which). These receptors were obtained from a man aged 18-75 years in good health.

The chain combines TRBV6-5 with TRBJ2-7; TCRdb returns TRBD1, unconfirmable since there is no DNA. Germline V gene sequence: CDR1 MNHEY, CDR2 SVGAGI. There are 12 residues in the CDR3. Here the CDR3 reads CASSFPGGKQYF.

The chain employs TRBV20-1 and TRBJ1-2. Germline V gene data show CDR1 as DFQATT and CDR2 as SNEGSKA (reference sequence). The CDR3 extends over 16 amino acids. This CDR3 reads CSASRPSLSDAVGYTF.

The rearrangement uses TRBV19 and TRBJ2-4; lacking DNA, the TRBD1 call made by TCRdb goes unchecked. The CDR3 sequence is 12 residues long. Germline V gene sequence: CDR1 LNHDA, CDR2 SQIVND (reference sequence). CDR3 loop: CASSNPGNIQYF.

The chain carries TRBV25-1 and TRBJ2-7; the TCRdb D gene call, TRBD2, has no DNA to confirm it. This CDR3 spans 16 amino acids. Germline V gene lookup returns CDR1 MGHDK and CDR2 SYGVNS. CDR3 sequence: CASTSLAAGGFYEQYF.

V is TRBV28 and J is TRBJ1-5. This CDR3 region has 15 residues. Looked up from germline, CDR1 is MDHEN and CDR2 is SYDVKM. CDR3 amino acids: CASSFSRRLSQPQHF.

This chain joins TRBV28 and TRBJ2-7; the TCRdb call, TRBD2, lacks DNA for checking. Germline loops: CDR1 MDHEN, CDR2 SYDVKM. The CDR3 runs to 15 residues. CDR3 in amino acids: CASSPPAGSSYEQYF.

This chain's CDR3 is CASTLGRKRGSANTGELFF. This chain links TRBV7-9 with TRBJ2-2; lacking DNA, the TRBD2 call made by TCRdb goes unchecked. The CDR3 consists of 19 residues. In germline, CDR1 is SEHNR, CDR2 FQNEAQ (reference sequence).

V gene TRBV7-8 combines with J gene TRBJ2-5; TCRdb names TRBD1, which stays unverified in the absence of DNA. Germline V gives CDR1 SGHVS, CDR2 FQNEAQ. The CDR3 sequence is 13 residues long. CDR3 region: CASSFPARETQYF.

This chain links TRBV5-4 with TRBJ1-2; TCRdb designates TRBD1, a call that cannot be tested without DNA. The V gene's germline CDR1 is SGHNT and CDR2 YYREEE (reference sequence). This CDR3 region has 15 residues. The CDR3 sequence is CASSFDGQPLNGYTF.

The gene calls are TRBV12-3 or TRBV12-4 and TRBJ2-3; as DNA is missing, the TRBD2 call by TCRdb cannot be tested. This CDR3 has 16 residues. CDR3 sequence: CASSLRGGSFADTQYF.

This sequence joins TRBV5-1 and TRBJ1-4. CDR3 length: 15 residues. In germline, CDR1 is SGHRS, CDR2 YFSETQ. This chain's CDR3 is CASSKGRGANEKLFF. Based on the CDR3 plus reference TRBV5-1 and TRBJ1-4, the full variable domain is KAGVTQTPRYLIKTRGQQVTLSCSPISGHRSVSWYQQTPGQGLQFLFEYFSETQRNKGNFPGRFSGRQFSNSRSEMNVSTLELGDSALYLCASSKGRGANEKLFFGSGTQLSVL.

The chain couples TRBV6-1 to TRBJ1-1; the TRBD1 assignment by TCRdb is unverifiable without DNA. CDR1 is MNHNS, CDR2 SASEGT, per germline. This CDR3 spans 16 amino acids. Here the CDR3 reads CASRNLQGGPNTEAFF.

This chain uses TRBV30 with TRBJ2-4; TCRdb's assignment of TRBD1 cannot be checked, as there is no DNA. There are 13 residues in the CDR3. The germline CDR1 and CDR2 sequences are GTSNPN and SVGIG (reference sequence). CDR3 protein: CAWETGVGDIQYF.

The J gene is TRBJ2-1, the V gene TRBV20-1; TCRdb designates TRBD2, a call that cannot be tested without DNA. Germline loops: CDR1 DFQATT, CDR2 SNEGSKA (reference sequence). The CDR3 length is 15 residues. The CDR3 region is CSALSPPPSYNEQFF.

The chain has TRBV28 and TRBJ1-5; TCRdb's D call, TRBD1, is unchecked because there is no DNA. This CDR3 has 16 amino acids. Germline lookup yields CDR1 MDHEN and CDR2 SYDVKM. The CDR3 here is CASSSLDRLSNQPQHF.

V is TRBV2 and J is TRBJ2-5; TCRdb names TRBD1, which stays unverified in the absence of DNA. In germline, CDR1 is SNHLY, CDR2 FYNNEI. The CDR3 is 15 residues long. The chain's CDR3 is CASSDLGTVQETQYF. Full variable domain (outside the CDR3, taken from reference TRBV2 and TRBJ2-5): EPEVTQTPSHQVTQMGQEVILRCVPISNHLYFYWYRQILGQKVEFLVSFYNNEISEKSEIFDDQFSVERPDGSNFTLKIRSTKLEDSAMYFCASSDLGTVQETQYFGPGTRLLVL.

This chain links TRBV3-1 with TRBJ2-4; as DNA is missing, the TRBD1 call by TCRdb cannot be tested. This CDR3 contains 15 residues. Germline lookup yields CDR1 LGHDT and CDR2 YNNKEL (reference sequence). This chain's CDR3 is CASSQAPGTQNIQYF. Combining the CDR3 with reference TRBV3-1 and TRBJ2-4 gives the whole variable domain DTAVSQTPKYLVTQMGNDKSIKCEQNLGHDTMYWYKQDSKKFLKIMFSYNNKELIINETVPNRFSPKSPDKAHLNLHINSLELGDSAVYFCASSQAPGTQNIQYFGAGTRLSVL.

CDR3 protein: CASSPTRRSSGNTIYF. This chain links TRBV13 with TRBJ1-3. The V gene's germline CDR1 is PRHDT and CDR2 FYEKMQ (reference sequence). The CDR3 has 16 amino acids.

The chain combines TRBV19 with TRBJ1-1; as DNA is missing, the TRBD1 call by TCRdb cannot be tested. Germline CDR1 reads LNHDA; CDR2 reads SQIVND (reference sequence). CDR3 length: 14 residues. The CDR3 reads CASKDPGRLIGAFF.

The J gene is TRBJ2-1, the V gene TRBV18; TCRdb's assignment of TRBD2 cannot be checked, as there is no DNA. Germline values: CDR1 KGHSH, CDR2 LQKENI. CDR3 length: 14 residues. The CDR3 sequence: CASSLQRGGSEQFF.

The CDR3 spells CASSYSGAGITDEQFF. This rearrangement joins TRBV6-5 to TRBJ2-1; TCRdb indicates TRBD2, and absent DNA this call remains unverified. Per germline, CDR1 MNHEY and CDR2 SVGAGI. The CDR3 has 16 amino acids.

This chain uses TRBV3-1 with TRBJ1-4. Germline CDR1 LGHDT, CDR2 YNNKEL (reference sequence). This CDR3 is 15 amino acids long. The CDR3 protein is CASSSGLLVNEKLFF.

V usage is TRBV20-1 and J usage is TRBJ2-7; TCRdb's D gene call, TRBD2, goes unchecked for lack of DNA. The CDR3 totals 14 residues. Germline-derived CDR1 and CDR2 are DFQATT and SNEGSKA (reference sequence). CDR3 in amino acids: CSADLSGGTYEQYF.

This chain connects TRBV2 to TRBJ2-2; the TRBD1 assignment by TCRdb is unverifiable without DNA. Germline V gene lookup returns CDR1 SNHLY and CDR2 FYNNEI. The CDR3 sequence is 16 residues long. The CDR3 is CASSPRGTKGAGELFF. The full variable domain, completed using reference TRBV2 and TRBJ2-2, is EPEVTQTPSHQVTQMGQEVILRCVPISNHLYFYWYRQILGQKVEFLVSFYNNEISEKSEIFDDQFSVERPDGSNFTLKIRSTKLEDSAMYFCASSPRGTKGAGELFFGEGSRLTVL.

V is TRBV2 and J is TRBJ2-5; the D call of TRBD1 rests on TCRdb alone, since no DNA is present to check it. Germline CDR1 reads SNHLY; CDR2 reads FYNNEI. The CDR3 is 13 residues long. The CDR3: CASSGQGWKTQYF.

The gene calls are TRBV9 and TRBJ2-3; TCRdb names TRBD1, which stays unverified in the absence of DNA. This CDR3 has 13 residues. CDR1 SGDLS and CDR2 YYNGEE come from the germline V gene. The CDR3 loop reads CARGERGTDTQYF.

The CDR3 is CASSSTGTGGNTEAFF. The gene calls are TRBV5-1 and TRBJ1-1; TCRdb's D gene call, TRBD1, goes unchecked for lack of DNA. The CDR3 runs to 16 residues. Germline lookup yields CDR1 SGHRS and CDR2 YFSETQ. Full variable domain (remainder filled in from reference TRBV5-1 and TRBJ1-1): KAGVTQTPRYLIKTRGQQVTLSCSPISGHRSVSWYQQTPGQGLQFLFEYFSETQRNKGNFPGRFSGRQFSNSRSEMNVSTLELGDSALYLCASSSTGTGGNTEAFFGQGTRLTVV.

The chain links TRBV12-3 or TRBV12-4 to TRBJ1-1; TCRdb indicates TRBD1, and absent DNA this call remains unverified. The CDR3 is 14 residues long. The CDR3 region is CASSGQLLNTEAFF.

The rearrangement links TRBV11-2 to TRBJ1-1. Germline loops: CDR1 SGHAT, CDR2 FQNNGV. The CDR3 loop spans 13 amino acids. CDR3 sequence reads: CASIQGGDGGAFF.

The gene calls are TRBV20-1 and TRBJ1-5; TCRdb designates TRBD1, a call that cannot be tested without DNA. The CDR3 runs 13 residues. CDR1 and CDR2 from the germline V gene are DFQATT and SNEGSKA (reference sequence). CDR3 sequence reads: CSAYRDTNQPQHF.

This chain joins TRBV28 and TRBJ2-5; there is no DNA to check the TCRdb D call of TRBD1. Germline V lookup: CDR1 MDHEN, CDR2 SYDVKM. The length of the CDR3 is 14 residues. CDR3 protein: CASSVRQGYGTQYF.

CDR3 sequence: CASSPRGGLAPDTQYF. The chain employs TRBV12-3 or TRBV12-4 and TRBJ2-3; with no DNA, the TCRdb D assignment of TRBD1 cannot be verified. The CDR3 is made up of 16 amino acids.